This paragraph reports one T cell receptor (beta chain). Its cognate antigen has yet to be identified. Base qualities are missing; no much larger clone stands one base away. V drops 0 bases and J drops 7 bases, leaving 4 bases in between. The CDR3 measures 12 amino acids from cysteine to phenylalanine. Solely the CDR3 DNA is kept, with 36 bases framed from the first base. CDR1 and CDR2, per the germline V gene (reference sequence), are LGHDT and YNNKEL. This record belongs to a study of identical twins (dated by TCRdb to the mid-2010s). In the study overall: To test whether fetal clonotypes persist, the study used deep sequencing on TCR alpha and beta repertoires from monozygotic twins, unrelated adults of various ages, and cord blood. To rule out contamination, replicate twin experiments were performed at different times with different library preparation protocols.

Overall study results and their limits: Abundant cord blood beta clonotypes carried fewer insertions; young adult naive repertoires showed a weaker similar trend, while memory repertoires showed none. Recombination models systematically underestimated out-of-frame TCR alpha sharing in monozygotic twins but agreed with sharing between unrelated individuals. A weaker excess of twin sharing was found in beta out-of-frame sequences because the signal-to-noise ratio was lowered by fewer shared sequences. Zero-insertion analyses could be partly confounded by invariant T cells such as MAIT and iNKT, though diverse VJ usage argued against such confounding for most clonotypes. Compared with coincidental sharing between unrelated individuals, an excess of low generation-probability sequences was observed among out-of-frame TCR alpha sequences shared between twins. Because the same donors could not be followed over many years, the conclusions depended on cross-sectional statistical analysis.

Every donor in the study was a healthy Caucasian. Three pairs of female monozygotic twins, all aged about 18 to 30 years, were included in the twin cohort. RNA for TCR libraries was isolated from peripheral blood mononuclear cells. The library came from 5' RACE. The sample was run on an Illumina HiSeq 2000. Template switching introduced a universal primer binding site; the final cDNA contained a unique molecular identifier, enabling accurate counting of TCR cDNA molecules. Specific primers in the conserved constant-segment region were used to synthesize first-strand cDNA for TCR alpha and beta chains. To control for contamination, each cDNA library was double barcoded with a SMART-Mk sample barcode plus Illumina barcodes. Two successive PCR steps introduced TruSeq adapter sequences along with Illumina sample barcodes. The Illumina HiSeq platform was used with custom primers to sequence TCR alpha and beta cDNA libraries. The published analysis was carried out like this. MiGEC processed the raw reads to extract unique molecular identifiers, while MiXCR was used to determine the CDR3 positions. Recombination models were inferred per individual with the repgenHMM and IGoR tools using an EM algorithm. Shared clonotypes were analyzed with the tcR package in R, and sharing was normalized by the product of cloneset sizes. To study raw recombination free of thymic and clonal selection effects, out-of-frame nonproductive sequences were analyzed. Using fastp trimming at Q25 and MiXCR clonotype assembly, TCRdb reanalyzed the public sequencing data and kept in-frame beta chains. Each CDR3 protein appears once, grouped with its most common genes and DNA. The V and J calls follow TCRdb's processing rather than the paper's. The sample data list 550,000 to 700,000 distinct CDR3 sequences, and about 20% of these were observed just once. The ten largest clonotypes hold approximately 4.5% of the sample.

These data also formed part of another study, on T cells expressing NK-cell markers. From the second report: In sorted CD3+CD56+NKG2C+, CD3+CD56+NKG2C- and CD3+CD56-NKG2C+ T-cell subsets from 8 or 9 donors, TCR beta-chain repertoires were profiled. Among the eight sequenced donors, seven were HCMV-seropositive and one was HCMV-seronegative. To restrict sorting to alphabetaTCR-expressing T cells, an anti-gammadeltaTCR antibody was added in several experiments. In a handful of donors, the dominant CD3+CD56+NKG2C+ clonotypes ranked among the top 10 CD8+ clonotypes, making up roughly 1.0-7.0% of CD8+ T cells. Those dominant clonotypes were again the most abundant among CD3+CD56-NKG2C+ cells in a handful of donors, at about 25-60.1%. It remained unclear whether the expanded NKG2C-expressing T cell clones were specific for HCMV antigens. The study sequenced eight donors, all healthy volunteers chosen at random: three men and five women. HCMV serostatus was determined by detecting HCMV-specific IgG in serum with a commercial ELISA kit. Bulk peripheral blood T-cell repertoires were additionally sequenced from unsorted PBMC for roughly six donors. MIGEC was used to demultiplex reads and group reads by UMI, and MiTCR was used to assemble and quantify clonotypes. To exclude erroneous sequences, only TCR cDNA sequences supported by at least two reads were retained. Downstream repertoire analysis used the tcR package, and clonotypes were matched across fractions by CDR3 nucleotide sequence plus V segment. VDJmatch was used to annotate antigen specificity against VDJdb, with one amino acid substitution in CDR3 permitted.

The clonotype originates from a woman aged 18-29 years in good health. The sample taken for sequencing was PBMCs. The V gene is TRBV3-1 and the J gene is TRBJ1-3, with the D segment identity uncertain. The bases read TGTGCCAGCAGCCAAGAGGCGAACACCATATATTTT. Its translation is CASSQEANTIYF.